Included here is one TCR beta chain sequence, with context. The junction does not match germline at one end; this may be a read error. TCR beta cDNA was reverse-transcribed from about 500 ng of total RNA. The reaction used a constant-region primer and ProtoScript II reverse transcriptase. Construction of TCR beta libraries relied on three successive nested multiplex PCR rounds employing slightly modified ARM-PCR. TCRdb recomputed calls from the multiplex PCR reads with MiXCR, one row per CDR3 protein. The top ten clones hold about 26% of a sample with roughly 80,000 distinct CDR3 sequences, roughly two thirds of them seen once. This record comes from a study of tumor-infiltrating lymphocytes in primary liver carcinoma. Study information: Aged between 30 and 69 years, the patients were men and women.

Co-extracted RNA and DNA came from approximately 20-30 mg of unsorted bulk tissue. What was sequenced was tumor-adjacent normal liver tissue. The clonotype comes from a middle-aged man with primary liver carcinoma and hepatitis B virus infection.

CDR3 residues: CSVGPSVSEQYF. The CDR3 DNA reads TGCAGCGTTGGGCCTAGCGTCAGCGAGCAATACTTC. The J gene is TRBJ2-7, the V gene TRBV29-1, with D possibly being TRBD2 (6 bases). Germline CDR1 reads SQVTM; CDR2 reads ANQGSEA. The CDR3 runs 12 residues.